Sequencing of this T cell receptor (beta chain) was carried out in a study of blood T cells in healthy people across ages (dated by TCRdb to between 2015 and 2017). In the study overall: In model experiments, roughly one uniquely barcoded TCR beta cDNA molecule per two T cells was captured by template switching. Using deep sequencing normalized with unique cDNA molecular identifiers, the study measured how TCR beta repertoire diversity changes with age. The donors were divided into four age groups: young (average around 15 years), middle-aged (almost 40), aged (approximately 62) and long-lived (roughly 82). To avoid experimental bias, donors of different ages were spread randomly across the sequencing lanes. Two additional independent replicas of 1 million unique cDNA reads from the same blood draw were analyzed for two donors (one aged 18 to 29 and one aged 80 or older).

Libraries were built with 5' RACE. The sequencer was an Illumina HiSeq 2500. The second PCR ran for roughly 7 to 12 cycles and used a J-beta primer mix along with a sample-barcoded 5' primer. Each TCR beta cDNA molecule received a unique molecular identifier from a template-switch 5' adaptor carrying 12 random nucleotides. Each sample yielded at least 2.5 million CDR3-containing paired-end reads. First-strand cDNA was synthesized from all RNA with the Mint cDNA synthesis kit, primed by a TRBC-specific oligonucleotide. After uracil-DNA glycosylase treatment, a first 18-cycle PCR used universal primers M1SS and BC2_uni_R on all cDNA. On the study's bioinformatics: For normalization, 1 million high-quality reads, each with a distinct molecular identifier, were randomly selected from each sample. Instead of being binned into consensus sequences, reads with shared molecular identifiers were discarded. CDR3 identification, clonotype clustering and error correction used MiTCR with a Q25 quality threshold and the strictest error-elimination algorithm. Lower-bound total TCR beta diversity was estimated with a nonparametric unseen species model using Euler transformation. In-frame beta chains were kept once TCRdb had trimmed the public reads at Q25 with fastp and called clones with MiXCR. Each entry is one CDR3 protein sequence, shown with its most common DNA and genes. The V and J calls and clone size are TCRdb's, not the authors'. Here the sample has approximately 1,000,000 distinct CDR3 sequences; more than 30% occur a single time. The ten largest account for around 13% of the sample.

The CDR3, from cysteine to phenylalanine, totals 11 residues. Here the CDR3 DNA is all that survives: 33 bases in frame from base 1. The germline V gene gives CDR1 as KGHSH and CDR2 as LQKENI. The junction shows trimming of 3 bases on V and 8 bases on J, plus 7 bases between the germline ends. Study-level results and caveats: A strong correlation was found between observed TCR beta diversity and the percentage of naive T cells measured by flow cytometry. Compared with the aged group, more naive CD4+ T cells, fewer expanded clones and increased TCR diversity were shown by the long-lived group, suggesting age selection. Estimates of total diversity based on one million sequenced T cells were considered lower bounds and underestimates. Because the CMV infection status of the donors was unknown, age-related changes in expanded clonotypes may potentially have been confounded. Since profiling was done on bulk unsorted PBMCs, naive and antigen-experienced compartments could not be conclusively compared. As age increased, observed TCR beta diversity per million T cells dropped in a roughly linear way, and a significant reduction was already evident by age 40.

This clonotype turned up a few times. Its antigen remains unidentified. Per-base qualities were not stored, and no clone one base away is much larger. Donors were under 40 systemically healthy Caucasian individuals from Russia aged roughly 6 to 95 years. Approximately 9.7 milliliters of peripheral blood were drawn from each donor into EDTA-treated Vacutainer tubes. Ficoll-Paque density-gradient centrifugation was used to isolate PBMCs, with at least 6.5 million per sample. Trizol reagent was used to extract total RNA from PBMCs, with at least 5 micrograms per sample. Naive CD45RAhigh/CD27high T cell percentages were measured by flow cytometry on a PBMC aliquot from every donor.

The clonotype was recovered from a man aged 18 to 35 in good health. The V and J segments used are TRBV18 and TRBJ1-2; no D segment can be confidently identified. The specimen sequenced was blood. The CDR3 amino acid sequence is: CASSPGEGYTF. The nucleotide sequence reads as follows: TGTGCCAGCTCACCGGGCGAGGGCTACACCTTC.